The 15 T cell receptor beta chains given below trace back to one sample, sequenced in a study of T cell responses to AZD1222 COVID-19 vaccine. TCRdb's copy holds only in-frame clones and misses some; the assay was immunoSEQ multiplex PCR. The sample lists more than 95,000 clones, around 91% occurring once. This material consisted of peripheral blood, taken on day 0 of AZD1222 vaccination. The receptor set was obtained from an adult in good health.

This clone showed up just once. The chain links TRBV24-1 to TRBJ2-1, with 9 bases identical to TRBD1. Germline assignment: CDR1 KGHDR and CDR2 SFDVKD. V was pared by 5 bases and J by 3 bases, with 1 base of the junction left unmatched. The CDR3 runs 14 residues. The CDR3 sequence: CATSVGQGYNEQFF. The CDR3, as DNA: TGTGCCACCAGTGTGGGACAGGGCTACAATGAGCAGTTCTTC.

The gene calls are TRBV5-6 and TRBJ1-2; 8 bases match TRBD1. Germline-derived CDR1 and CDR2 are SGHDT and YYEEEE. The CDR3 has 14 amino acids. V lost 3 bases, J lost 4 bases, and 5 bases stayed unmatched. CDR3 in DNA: TGTGCCAGCAGCTCCCAGGGGGCCTTCTATGGCTACACCTTC. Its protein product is CASSSQGAFYGYTF.

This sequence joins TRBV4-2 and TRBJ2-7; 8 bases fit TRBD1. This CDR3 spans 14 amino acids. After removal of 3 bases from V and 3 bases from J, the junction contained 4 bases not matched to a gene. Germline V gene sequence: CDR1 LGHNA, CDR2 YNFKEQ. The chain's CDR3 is CASSQGTGIYEQYF. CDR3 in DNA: TGTGCCAGCAGCCAGGGGACAGGCATCTACGAGCAGTACTTC.

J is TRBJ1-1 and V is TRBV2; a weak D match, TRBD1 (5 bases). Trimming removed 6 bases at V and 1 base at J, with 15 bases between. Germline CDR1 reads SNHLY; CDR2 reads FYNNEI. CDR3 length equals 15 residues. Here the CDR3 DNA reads TGTGCCAGCAGCCAAAGACAGTTAAAGAACACTGAAGCTTTCTTT. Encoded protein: CASSQRQLKNTEAFF.

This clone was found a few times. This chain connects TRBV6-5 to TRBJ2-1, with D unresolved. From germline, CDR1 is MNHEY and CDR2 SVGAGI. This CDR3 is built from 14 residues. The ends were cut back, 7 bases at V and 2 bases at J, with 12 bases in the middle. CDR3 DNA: TGTGCCAGCACTGTTGGCGGAACCTACAATGAGCAGTTCTTC. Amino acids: CASTVGGTYNEQFF.

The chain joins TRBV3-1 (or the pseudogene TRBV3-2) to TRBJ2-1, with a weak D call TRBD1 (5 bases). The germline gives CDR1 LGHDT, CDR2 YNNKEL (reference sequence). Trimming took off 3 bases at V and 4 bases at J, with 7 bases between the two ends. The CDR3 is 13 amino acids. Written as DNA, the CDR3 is TGTGCCAGCAGCCAGGGGCTTTACAATGAGCAGTTCTTC. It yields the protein CASSQGLYNEQFF.

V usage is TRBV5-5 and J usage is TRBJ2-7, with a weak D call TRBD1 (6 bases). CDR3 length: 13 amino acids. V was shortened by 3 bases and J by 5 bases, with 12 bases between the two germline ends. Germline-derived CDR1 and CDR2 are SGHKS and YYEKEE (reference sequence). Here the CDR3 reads CASSYRYRDEQYF. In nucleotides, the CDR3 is TGTGCCAGCAGCTACAGATACAGGGACGAGCAGTACTTC.

CDR3 DNA: TGTGCCAGCAGCTCCCGTTGGCCCAGACGAGGTTATCGGAAGTGTGCTTTCTTT. Its translation: CASSSRWPRRGYRKCAFF. The chain couples TRBV21-1 to TRBJ1-1. TRBV21-1 is given as a pseudogene. This CDR3 has 18 amino acids.

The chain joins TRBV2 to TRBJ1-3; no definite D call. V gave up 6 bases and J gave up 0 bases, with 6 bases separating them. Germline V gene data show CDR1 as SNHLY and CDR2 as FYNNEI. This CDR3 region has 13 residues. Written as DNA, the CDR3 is TGTGCCAGCAGGGAGAGCTCTGGAAACACCATATATTTT. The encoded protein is CASRESSGNTIYF. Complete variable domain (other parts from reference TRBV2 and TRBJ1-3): EPEVTQTPSHQVTQMGQEVILRCVPISNHLYFYWYRQILGQKVEFLVSFYNNEISEKSEIFDDQFSVERPDGSNFTLKIRSTKLEDSAMYFCASRESSGNTIYFGEGSWLTVV.

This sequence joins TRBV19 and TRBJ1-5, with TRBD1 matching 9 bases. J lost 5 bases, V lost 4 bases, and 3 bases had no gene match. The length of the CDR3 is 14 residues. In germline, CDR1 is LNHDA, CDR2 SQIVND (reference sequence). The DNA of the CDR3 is TGTGCCAGTAGTACGGGACAGGGCTATCAGCCCCAGCATTTT. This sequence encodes CASSTGQGYQPQHF.

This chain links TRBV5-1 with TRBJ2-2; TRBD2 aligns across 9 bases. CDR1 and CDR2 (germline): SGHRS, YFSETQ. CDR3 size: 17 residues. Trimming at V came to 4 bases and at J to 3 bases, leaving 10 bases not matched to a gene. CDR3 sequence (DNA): TGCGCCAGCAGCCCGGCGACTAGCGGCCATTACACCGGGGAGCTGTTTTTT. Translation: CASSPATSGHYTGELFF.

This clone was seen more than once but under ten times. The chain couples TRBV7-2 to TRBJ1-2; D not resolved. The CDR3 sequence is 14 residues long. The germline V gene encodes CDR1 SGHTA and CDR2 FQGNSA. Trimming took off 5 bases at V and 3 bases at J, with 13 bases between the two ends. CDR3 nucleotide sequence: TGTGCCAGCAGCCCAAGCTCGGGCCACTATGGCTACACCTTC. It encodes CASSPSSGHYGYTF.

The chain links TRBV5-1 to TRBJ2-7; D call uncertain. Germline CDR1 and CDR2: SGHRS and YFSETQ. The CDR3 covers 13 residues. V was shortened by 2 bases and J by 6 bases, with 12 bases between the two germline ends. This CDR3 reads CASSFKEWGEQYF. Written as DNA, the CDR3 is TGCGCCAGCAGCTTTAAAGAATGGGGCGAGCAGTACTTC. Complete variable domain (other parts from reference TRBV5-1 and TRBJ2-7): KAGVTQTPRYLIKTRGQQVTLSCSPISGHRSVSWYQQTPGQGLQFLFEYFSETQRNKGNFPGRFSGRQFSNSRSEMNVSTLELGDSALYLCASSFKEWGEQYFGPGTRLTVT.

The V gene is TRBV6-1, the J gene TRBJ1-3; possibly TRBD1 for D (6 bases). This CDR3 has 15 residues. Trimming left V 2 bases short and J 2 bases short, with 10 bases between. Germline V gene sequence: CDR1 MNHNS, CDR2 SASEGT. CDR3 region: CASSELEGAGNTIYF. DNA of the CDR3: TGTGCCAGCAGTGAATTAGAGGGGGCTGGAAACACCATATATTTT.

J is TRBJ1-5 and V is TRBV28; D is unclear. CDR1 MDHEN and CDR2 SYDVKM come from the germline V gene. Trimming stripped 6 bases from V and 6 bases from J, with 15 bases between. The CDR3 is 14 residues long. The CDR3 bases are TGTGCCAGCAGCTTCGGAGGGTCGGGTCAGCCCCAGCATTTT. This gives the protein CASSFGGSGQPQHF.